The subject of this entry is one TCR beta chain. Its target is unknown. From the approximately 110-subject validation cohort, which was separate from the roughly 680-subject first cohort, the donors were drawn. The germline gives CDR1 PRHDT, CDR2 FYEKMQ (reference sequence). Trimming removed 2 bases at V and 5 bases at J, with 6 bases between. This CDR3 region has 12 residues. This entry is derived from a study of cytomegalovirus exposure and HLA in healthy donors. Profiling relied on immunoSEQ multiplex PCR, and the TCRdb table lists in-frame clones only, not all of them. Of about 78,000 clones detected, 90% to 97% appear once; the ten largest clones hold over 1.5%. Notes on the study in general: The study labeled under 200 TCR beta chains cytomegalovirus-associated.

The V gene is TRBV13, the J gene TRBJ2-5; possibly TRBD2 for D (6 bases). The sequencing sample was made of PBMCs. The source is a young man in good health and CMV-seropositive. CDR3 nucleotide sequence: TGTGCCAGCAGCTTACTAGCGGAGACCCAGTACTTC. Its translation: CASSLLAETQYF. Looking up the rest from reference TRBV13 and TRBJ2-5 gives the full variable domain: AAGVIQSPRHLIKEKRETATLKCYPIPRHDTVYWYQQGPGQDPQFLISFYEKMQSDKGSIPDRFSAQQFSDYHSELNMSSLELGDSALYFCASSLLAETQYFGPGTRLLVL.